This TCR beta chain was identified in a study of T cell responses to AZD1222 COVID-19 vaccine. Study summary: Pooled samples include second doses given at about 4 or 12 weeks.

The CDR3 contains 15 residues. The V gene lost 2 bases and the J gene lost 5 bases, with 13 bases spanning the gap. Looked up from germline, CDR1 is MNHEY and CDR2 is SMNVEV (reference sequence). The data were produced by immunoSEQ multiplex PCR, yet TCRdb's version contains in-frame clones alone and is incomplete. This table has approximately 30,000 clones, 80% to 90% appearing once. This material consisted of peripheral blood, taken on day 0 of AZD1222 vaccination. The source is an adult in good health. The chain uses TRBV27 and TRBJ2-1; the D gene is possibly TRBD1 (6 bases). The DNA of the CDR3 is TGTGCCAGCAGTTTAGCCCGGACAGTCAACAATGAGCAGTTCTTC. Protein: CASSLARTVNNEQFF.